The TCR beta chain described here comes from a study of T cell changes during pregnancy in multiple sclerosis. Data came from immunoSEQ multiplex PCR; TCRdb stores just in-frame clones and leaves some out. Of 50,000 or so clones listed, more than 80% are singletons. Germline CDR1 SGHVS, CDR2 FQNEAQ. This CDR3 is 17 amino acids long. Deletions cut 3 bases from V and 5 bases from J, with 22 bases between. This clonotype originated in a female donor with multiple sclerosis, enrolled in a pregnancy study. The material was CD4+ T cells from peripheral blood mononuclear cells, obtained before pregnancy. The V gene is TRBV7-8, the J gene TRBJ2-5; D ambiguous. The CDR3 bases are TGTGCCAGCAGCTTTCCTAGAAGAATTTCGGCACGGGAGACCCAGTACTTC. Translating it yields CASSFPRRISARETQYF. The entire variable domain, with the rest obtained from reference TRBV7-8 and TRBJ2-5, is as follows: GAGVSQSPRYKVAKRGQDVALRCDPISGHVSLFWYQQALGQGPEFLTYFQNEAQLDKSGLPSDRFFAERPEGSVSTLKIQRTQQEDSAVYLCASSFPRRISARETQYFGPGTRLLVL.